This T cell receptor (beta chain) was sequenced for a study of blood T cell repertoires in COVID-19. The table came from immunoSEQ multiplex PCR; TCRdb's copy has only in-frame clones and leaves some out. The data hold about 80,000 clones, with almost 85% observed a single time. V lost 10 bases to trimming and J lost 4 bases, with 16 bases between them. The CDR3 covers 13 residues. Germline CDR1 and CDR2: MNHEY and SVGAGI. Sample: peripheral blood. V usage is TRBV6-5 and J usage is TRBJ1-2; D ambiguous. The receptor was derived from a human donor in a cohort sampled during active COVID-19. In DNA form, the CDR3 reads TGTGCCATACACGAAGGACTTTTCTATGGCTACACCTTC. Its protein product is CAIHEGLFYGYTF.